This T cell receptor (beta chain) was recorded in a study of T cells after yellow fever vaccination. General observations from the study: Few clonotypes appeared in both CD4 and CD8 compartments. Among primary-vaccination clones, most reappeared after the booster, at almost 98% for CD4 and approximately 90% for CD8.

Making TCR cDNA involved 5'RACE template switching, which added UMIs and a universal primer site. MiXCR, run by TCRdb on the 5' RACE reads, gives a single entry per CDR3 protein. The sample contains roughly 74,000 distinct CDR3 sequences, more than 5.5% of which appear only once. This clonotype occurred many times. Its specificity is unknown. This CDR3 has 15 residues. Germline trimming cut 4 bases from V and 6 bases from J; bases unmatched to any gene: 8. Germline CDR1 and CDR2: WSHSY and SAAADI. The receptor was isolated from a young man who received the YFV17D yellow fever vaccine. The sample consisted of CD8+ T cells sorted from PBMCs, taken 5 days after the first yellow fever vaccination. V gene TRBV10-2 combines with J gene TRBJ2-2; 7 bases agree with TRBD2. The chain's CDR3 is CASSVETSPSGELFF. The CDR3 DNA sequence: TGCGCCAGCAGTGTGGAGACTAGCCCGTCCGGGGAGCTGTTTTTT.